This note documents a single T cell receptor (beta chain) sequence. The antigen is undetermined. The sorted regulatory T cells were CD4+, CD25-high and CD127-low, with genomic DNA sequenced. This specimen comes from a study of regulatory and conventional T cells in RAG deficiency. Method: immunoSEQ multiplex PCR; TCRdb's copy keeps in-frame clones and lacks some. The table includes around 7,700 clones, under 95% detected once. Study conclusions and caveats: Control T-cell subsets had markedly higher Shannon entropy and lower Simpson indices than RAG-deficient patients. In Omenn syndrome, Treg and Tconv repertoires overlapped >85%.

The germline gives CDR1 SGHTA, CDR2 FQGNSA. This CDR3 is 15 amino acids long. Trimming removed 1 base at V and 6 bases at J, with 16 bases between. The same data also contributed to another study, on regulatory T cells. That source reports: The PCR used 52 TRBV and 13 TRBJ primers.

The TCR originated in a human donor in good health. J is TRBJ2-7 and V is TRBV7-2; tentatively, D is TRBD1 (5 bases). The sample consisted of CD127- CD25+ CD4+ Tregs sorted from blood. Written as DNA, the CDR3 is TGTGCCAGCAGCTTAGTTTCAGGGTTCCCGCGCGAGCAGTACTTC. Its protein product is CASSLVSGFPREQYF.